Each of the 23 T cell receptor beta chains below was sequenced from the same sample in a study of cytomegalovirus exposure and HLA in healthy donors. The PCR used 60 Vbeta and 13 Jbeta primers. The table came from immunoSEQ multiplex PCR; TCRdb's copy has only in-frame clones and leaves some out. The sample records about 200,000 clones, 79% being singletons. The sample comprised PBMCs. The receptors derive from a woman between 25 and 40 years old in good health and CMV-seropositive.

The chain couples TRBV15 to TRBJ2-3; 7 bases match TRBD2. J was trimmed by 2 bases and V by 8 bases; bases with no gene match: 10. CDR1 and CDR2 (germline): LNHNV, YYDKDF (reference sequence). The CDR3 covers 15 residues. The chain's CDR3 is CATSVAGSLTDTQYF. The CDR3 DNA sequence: TGTGCCACCTCCGTAGCGGGTAGCCTCACAGATACGCAGTATTTT.

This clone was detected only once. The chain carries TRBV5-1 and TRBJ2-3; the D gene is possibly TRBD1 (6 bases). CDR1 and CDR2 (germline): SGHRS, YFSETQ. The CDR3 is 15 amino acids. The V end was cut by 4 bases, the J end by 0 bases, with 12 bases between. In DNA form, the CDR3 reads TGCGCCAGCAGCCAGGCACAGGGCAGCACAGATACGCAGTATTTT. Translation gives CASSQAQGSTDTQYF.

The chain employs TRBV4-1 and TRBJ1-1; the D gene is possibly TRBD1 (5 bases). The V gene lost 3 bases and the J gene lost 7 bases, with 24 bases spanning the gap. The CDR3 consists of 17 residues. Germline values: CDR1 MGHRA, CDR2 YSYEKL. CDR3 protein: CASSQFPVGGLIGEAFF. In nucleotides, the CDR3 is TGCGCCAGCAGCCAGTTCCCGGTCGGGGGTCTAATTGGTGAAGCTTTCTTT.

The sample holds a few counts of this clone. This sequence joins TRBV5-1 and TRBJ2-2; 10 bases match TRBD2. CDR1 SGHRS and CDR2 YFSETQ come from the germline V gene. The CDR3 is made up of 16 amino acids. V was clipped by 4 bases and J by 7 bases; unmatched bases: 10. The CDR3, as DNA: TGCGCCAGCAGCCACCAAGCGGGGGGGCCGGACGGGGAGCTGTTTTTT. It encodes CASSHQAGGPDGELFF. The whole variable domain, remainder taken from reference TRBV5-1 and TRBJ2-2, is KAGVTQTPRYLIKTRGQQVTLSCSPISGHRSVSWYQQTPGQGLQFLFEYFSETQRNKGNFPGRFSGRQFSNSRSEMNVSTLELGDSALYLCASSHQAGGPDGELFFGEGSRLTVL.

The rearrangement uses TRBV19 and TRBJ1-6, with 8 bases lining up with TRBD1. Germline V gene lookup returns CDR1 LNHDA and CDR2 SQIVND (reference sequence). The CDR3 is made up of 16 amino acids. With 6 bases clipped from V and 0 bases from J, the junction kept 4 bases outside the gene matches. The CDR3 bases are TGTGCCAGTAGACCACAGGGGGGCTCCTATAATTCACCCCTCCACTTT. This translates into CASRPQGGSYNSPLHF.

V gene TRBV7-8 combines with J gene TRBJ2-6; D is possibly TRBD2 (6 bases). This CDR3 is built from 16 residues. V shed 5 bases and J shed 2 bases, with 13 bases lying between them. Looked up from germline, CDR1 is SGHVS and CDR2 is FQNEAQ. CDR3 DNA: TGTGCCAGCAGCCAAGCGGGTACTACTGGGGCCAACGTCCTGACTTTC. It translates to CASSQAGTTGANVLTF.

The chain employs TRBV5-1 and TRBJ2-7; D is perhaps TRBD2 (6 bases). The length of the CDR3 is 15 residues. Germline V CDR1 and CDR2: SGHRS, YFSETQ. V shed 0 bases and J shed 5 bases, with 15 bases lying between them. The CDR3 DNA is TGCGCCAGCAGCTTGGCCGGGGGAGCAGGTCACGAGCAGTACTTC. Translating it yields CASSLAGGAGHEQYF.

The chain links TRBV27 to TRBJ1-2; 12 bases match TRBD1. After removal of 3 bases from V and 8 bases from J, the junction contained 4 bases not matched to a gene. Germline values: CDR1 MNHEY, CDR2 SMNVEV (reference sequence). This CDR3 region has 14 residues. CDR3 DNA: TGTGCCAGCAGTTTGGGACAGGGGGCGGGGGGCTACACCTTC. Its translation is CASSLGQGAGGYTF.

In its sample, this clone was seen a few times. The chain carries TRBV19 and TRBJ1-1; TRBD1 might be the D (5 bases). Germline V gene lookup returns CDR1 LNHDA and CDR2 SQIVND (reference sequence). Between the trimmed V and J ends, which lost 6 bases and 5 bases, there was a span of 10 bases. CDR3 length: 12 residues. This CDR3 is CASRQEGTEAFF. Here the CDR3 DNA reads TGTGCCAGTAGACAGGAGGGGACTGAAGCTTTCTTT.

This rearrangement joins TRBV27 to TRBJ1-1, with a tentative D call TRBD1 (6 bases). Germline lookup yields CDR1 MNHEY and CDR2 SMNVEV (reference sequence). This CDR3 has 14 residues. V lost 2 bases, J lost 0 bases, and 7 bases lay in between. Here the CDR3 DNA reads TGTGCCAGCAGTTTACAGGGGTTGAACACTGAAGCTTTCTTT. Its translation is CASSLQGLNTEAFF.

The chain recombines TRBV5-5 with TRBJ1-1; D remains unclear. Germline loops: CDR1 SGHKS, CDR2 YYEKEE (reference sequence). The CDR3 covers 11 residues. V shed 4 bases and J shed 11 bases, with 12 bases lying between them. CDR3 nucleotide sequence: TGTGCCAGCAGCCCGGGGAGGGAGGCTTTCTTT. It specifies CASSPGREAFF.

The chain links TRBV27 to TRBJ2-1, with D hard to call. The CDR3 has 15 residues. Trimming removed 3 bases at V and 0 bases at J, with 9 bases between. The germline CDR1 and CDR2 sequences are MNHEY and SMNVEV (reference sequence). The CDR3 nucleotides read TGTGCCAGCAGTTTTGAACAGAGCTCCTACAATGAGCAGTTCTTC. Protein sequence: CASSFEQSSYNEQFF.

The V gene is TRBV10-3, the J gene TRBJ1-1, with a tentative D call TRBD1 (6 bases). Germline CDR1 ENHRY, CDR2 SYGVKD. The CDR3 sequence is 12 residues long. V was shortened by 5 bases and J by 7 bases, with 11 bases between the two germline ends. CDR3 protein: CAISPGQLEAFF. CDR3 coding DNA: TGTGCCATCAGTCCCGGACAGCTTGAAGCTTTCTTT.

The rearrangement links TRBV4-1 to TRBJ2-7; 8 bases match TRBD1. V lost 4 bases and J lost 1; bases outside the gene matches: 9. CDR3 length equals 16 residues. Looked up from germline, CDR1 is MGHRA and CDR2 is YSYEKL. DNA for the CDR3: TGCGCCAGCAGCCGAGAGAGGACAGGGCTTTCCTACGAGCAGTACTTC. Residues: CASSRERTGLSYEQYF.

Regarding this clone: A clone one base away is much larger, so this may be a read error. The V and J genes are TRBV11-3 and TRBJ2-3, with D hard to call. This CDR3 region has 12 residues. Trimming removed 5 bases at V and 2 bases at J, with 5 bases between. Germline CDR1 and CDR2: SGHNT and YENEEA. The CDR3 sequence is CASSPHTDTQYF. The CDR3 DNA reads TGTGCCAGCAGCCCCCACACAGATACGCAGTATTTT.

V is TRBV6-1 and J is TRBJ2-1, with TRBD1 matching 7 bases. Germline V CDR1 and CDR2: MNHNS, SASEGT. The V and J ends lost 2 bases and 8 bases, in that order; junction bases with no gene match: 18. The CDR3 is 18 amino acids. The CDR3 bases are TGTGCCAGCAGTGAACCGGGACAGTTCCCTGCAGCGGTCGATGAGCAGTTCTTC. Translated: CASSEPGQFPAAVDEQFF.

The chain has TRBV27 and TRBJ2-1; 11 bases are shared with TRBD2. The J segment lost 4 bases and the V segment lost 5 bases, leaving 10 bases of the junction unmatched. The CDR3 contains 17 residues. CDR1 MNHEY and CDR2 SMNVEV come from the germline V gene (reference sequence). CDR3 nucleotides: TGTGCCAGCAGTCTACAAGGACTAGCGGGCCTTTACAATGAGCAGTTCTTC. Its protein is CASSLQGLAGLYNEQFF.

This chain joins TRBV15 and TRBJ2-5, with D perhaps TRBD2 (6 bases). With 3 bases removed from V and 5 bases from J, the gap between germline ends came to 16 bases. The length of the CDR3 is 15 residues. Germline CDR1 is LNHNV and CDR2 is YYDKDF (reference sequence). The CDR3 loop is CATSRPRGFIETQYF. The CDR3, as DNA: TGTGCCACCAGCAGGCCCCGGGGGTTTATCGAGACCCAGTACTTC.

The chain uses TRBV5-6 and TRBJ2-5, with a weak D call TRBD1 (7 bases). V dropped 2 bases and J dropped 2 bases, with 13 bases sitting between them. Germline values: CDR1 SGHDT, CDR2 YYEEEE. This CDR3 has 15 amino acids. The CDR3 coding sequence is TGTGCCAGCAGCTTCGGAGGGACAGCGCAAGAGACCCAGTACTTC. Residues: CASSFGGTAQETQYF.

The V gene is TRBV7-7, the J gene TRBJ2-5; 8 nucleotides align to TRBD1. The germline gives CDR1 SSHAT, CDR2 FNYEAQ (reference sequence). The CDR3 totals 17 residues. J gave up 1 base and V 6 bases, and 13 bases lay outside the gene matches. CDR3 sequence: CASRPARGTGGQETQYF. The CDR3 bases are TGTGCCAGCAGGCCAGCACGCGGGACAGGTGGCCAAGAGACCCAGTACTTC.

This CDR3 reads CAWSVLAPGGVTGELFF. CDR3 sequence (DNA): TGTGCCTGGAGTGTATTGGCGCCGGGGGGGGTCACCGGGGAGCTGTTTTTT. V and J are TRBV30 and TRBJ2-2, with 8 bases lining up with TRBD2. Trimming took 0 bases from V and 4 from J; bases not matched to a gene: 10. The CDR3 runs 17 residues. CDR1 and CDR2 (germline): GTSNPN, SVGIG (reference sequence).

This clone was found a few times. The CDR3 sequence is CASSNLDRNNSPLHF. The CDR3 bases are TGTGCCAGCAGCAATCTAGACAGGAATAATTCACCCCTCCACTTT. The chain recombines TRBV5-6 with TRBJ1-6, with TRBD1 as a possible D gene (6 bases). The ends were cut back, 4 bases at V and 5 bases at J, with 13 bases in the middle. The CDR3 spans 15 residues. Germline V gives CDR1 SGHDT, CDR2 YYEEEE.

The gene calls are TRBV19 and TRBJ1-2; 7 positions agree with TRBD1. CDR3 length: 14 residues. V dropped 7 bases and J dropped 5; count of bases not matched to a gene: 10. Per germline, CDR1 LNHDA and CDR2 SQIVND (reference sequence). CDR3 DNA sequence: TGTGCCAGTATGACCGGGACAGCGCTTTATGGCTACACCTTC. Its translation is CASMTGTALYGYTF.